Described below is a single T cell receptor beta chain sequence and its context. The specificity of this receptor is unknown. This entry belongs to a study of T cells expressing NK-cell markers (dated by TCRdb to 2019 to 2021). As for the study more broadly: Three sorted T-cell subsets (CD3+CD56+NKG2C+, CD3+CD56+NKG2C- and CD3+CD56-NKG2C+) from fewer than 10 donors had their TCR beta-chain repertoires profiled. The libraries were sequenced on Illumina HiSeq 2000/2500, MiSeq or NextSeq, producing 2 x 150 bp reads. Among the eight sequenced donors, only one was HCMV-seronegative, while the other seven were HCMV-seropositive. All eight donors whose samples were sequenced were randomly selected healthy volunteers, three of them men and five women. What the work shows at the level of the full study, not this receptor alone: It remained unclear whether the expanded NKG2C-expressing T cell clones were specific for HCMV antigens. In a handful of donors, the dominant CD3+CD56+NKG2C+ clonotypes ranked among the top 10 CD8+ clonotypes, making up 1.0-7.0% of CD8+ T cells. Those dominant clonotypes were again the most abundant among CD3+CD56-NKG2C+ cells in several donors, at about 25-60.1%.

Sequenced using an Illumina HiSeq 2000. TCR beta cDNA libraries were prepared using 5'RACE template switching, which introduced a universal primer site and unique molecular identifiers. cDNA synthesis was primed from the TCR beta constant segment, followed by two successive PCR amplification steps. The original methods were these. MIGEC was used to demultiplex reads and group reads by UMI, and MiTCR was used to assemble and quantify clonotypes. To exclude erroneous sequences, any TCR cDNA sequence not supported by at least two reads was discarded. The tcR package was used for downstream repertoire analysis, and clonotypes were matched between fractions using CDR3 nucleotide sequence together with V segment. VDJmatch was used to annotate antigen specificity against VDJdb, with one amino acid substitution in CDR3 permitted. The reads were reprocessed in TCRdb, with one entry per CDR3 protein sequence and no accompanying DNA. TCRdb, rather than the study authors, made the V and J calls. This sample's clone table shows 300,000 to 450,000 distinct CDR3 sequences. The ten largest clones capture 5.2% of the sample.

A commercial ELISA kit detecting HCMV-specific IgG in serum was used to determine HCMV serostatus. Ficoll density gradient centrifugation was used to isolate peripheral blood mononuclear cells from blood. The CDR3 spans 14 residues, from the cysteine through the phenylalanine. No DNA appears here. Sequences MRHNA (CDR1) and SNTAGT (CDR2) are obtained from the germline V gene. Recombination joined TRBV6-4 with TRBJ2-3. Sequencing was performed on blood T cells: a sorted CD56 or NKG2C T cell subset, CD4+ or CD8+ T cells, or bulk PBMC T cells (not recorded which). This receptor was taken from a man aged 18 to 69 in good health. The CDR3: CASSGGTGTDTQYF.